A selection of T cell receptor beta chains follows, all from one sample in a study of CD8+ T cells in alopecia areata. Only in-frame clones appear in the TCRdb table, and some are missing; sequencing was by immunoSEQ multiplex PCR. Among under 250,000 clones listed, about three fifths were seen once. Specimen: CD4+ T cells sorted from blood, collected at week 0. These receptors all come from a human donor with alopecia areata. CDR3s include the opening cysteine and the closing phenylalanine or tryptophan. The order of the fields is clone size, V gene, J gene, D gene, CDR3 protein, CDR3 DNA. A D gene is named only where the DNA matches it firmly. Expanded clones get a size class; other rows say once, few or many, or leave the size out.

>.|TRBV7-9|TRBJ1-1|TRBD1
CASSPIQGGNTEAFF
TGTGCCAGCAGCCCTATACAGGGGGGGAACACTGAAGCTTTCTTT
>.|TRBV7-9|TRBJ2-3|.
CATEASTDTQYF
TGTGCTACCGAGGCTAGCACAGATACGCAGTATTTT
>.|TRBV30|TRBJ1-1|.
CAWSPFGVGEAFF
TGTGCCTGGAGCCCGTTCGGGGTCGGGGAAGCTTTCTTT
>.|TRBV5-6|TRBJ1-2|TRBD1
CASSLVSTGRYGYTF
TGTGCCAGCAGCTTGGTATCGACAGGGCGCTATGGCTACACCTTC
>few|TRBV11-1|TRBJ2-1|TRBD2
CASSPRTSAGNNEQFF
TGTGCCAGCAGCCCAAGGACTAGCGCGGGCAACAATGAGCAGTTCTTC
>.|TRBV5-5|TRBJ2-7|TRBD1
CASSGMDRGHFPSYEQYF
TGTGCCAGCAGCGGGATGGACAGGGGCCACTTCCCCTCTTACGAGCAGTACTTC
>.|TRBV7-2|TRBJ2-3|TRBD2
CASSPGLATDTQYF
TGTGCCAGCAGCCCGGGACTAGCCACAGATACGCAGTATTTT
>few|TRBV21-1|TRBJ2-7|.
CASTRKEGQGRYEQYF
TGTGCCAGCACCCGAAAGGAGGGACAGGGTAGGTACGAGCAGTACTTC
>.|TRBV30|TRBJ1-2|.
CAWSTLDYGYTF
TGTGCCTGGAGTACGTTGGACTATGGCTACACCTTC
>.|TRBV5-1|TRBJ2-7|.
CASSLGTSADYEQYF
TGCGCCAGCAGCTTGGGCACCTCCGCAGACTACGAGCAGTACTTC
>few|TRBV5-4|TRBJ1-2|TRBD1
CASSLANRGDYGYTF
TGTGCCAGCAGCTTGGCCAACAGGGGGGACTATGGCTACACCTTC
>few|TRBV9|TRBJ1-1|TRBD1
CASSPGTGLAGGTEAFF
TGTGCCAGCAGCCCCGGTACGGGATTGGCAGGGGGCACTGAAGCTTTCTTT
>.|TRBV29-1|TRBJ2-7|TRBD2
CSVTRTLGGEQYF
TGCAGCGTTACCAGGACCCTCGGGGGGGAGCAGTACTTC
>few|TRBV5-1|TRBJ1-5|TRBD1
CASSLGTGGWNQPQHF
TGCGCCAGCAGCTTAGGTACAGGGGGGTGGAATCAGCCCCAGCATTTT
>.|TRBV11-1|TRBJ2-1|.
CASSSSSRKQFF
TGTGCCAGCAGCTCATCGAGCAGGAAGCAGTTCTTC
>.|TRBV6-6|TRBJ2-7|.
CASRPTGIGSYEQYF
TGTGCCAGCAGACCAACAGGGATAGGGTCCTACGAGCAGTACTTC
>few|TRBV28|TRBJ2-7|.
CASMSTMHEQYF
TGTGCCAGCATGAGTACGATGCACGAGCAGTACTTC
>.|TRBV29-1|TRBJ1-1|.
CSVRGLGGTEAFF
TGCAGCGTCCGGGGCCTCGGGGGGACTGAAGCTTTCTTT
>.|TRBV11-2|TRBJ2-1|.
CASSLALGNEQFF
TGTGCCAGCAGCTTAGCTCTCGGTAATGAGCAGTTCTTC
>.|TRBV14|TRBJ2-1|.
CASSQVRDILLNYNEQFF
TGTGCCAGCAGCCAGGTCAGGGACATTCTTCTGAACTACAATGAGCAGTTCTTC
>few|TRBV27|TRBJ2-7|.
CASSKDYSYEQYF
TGTGCCAGCAGTAAGGACTACTCCTACGAGCAGTACTTC
>many|TRBV7-3|TRBJ2-7|TRBD1
CASSPTTGTLEQYF
TGTGCCAGCAGCCCGACGACAGGGACCTTGGAGCAGTACTTC
>.|TRBV30|TRBJ1-1|.
CAWGWDITTKAFF
TGTGCCTGGGGTTGGGACATCACTACTAAAGCTTTCTTT
>few|TRBV18|TRBJ2-3|TRBD1
CASSRGQNPTDTQYF
TGTGCCAGCTCACGGGGACAGAACCCCACAGATACGCAGTATTTT
>.|TRBV5-5|TRBJ1-2|TRBD1
CASSPRDRGVYGYTF
TGTGCCAGCAGCCCTCGGGACAGGGGGGTCTATGGCTACACCTTC
>few|TRBV1|TRBJ2-3|.
CTSSQLDSPDTQYF
TGCACCAGCAGCCAACTCGACTCCCCCGATACGCAGTATTTT
>.|TRBV7-9|TRBJ2-7|.
CASSSARQSYEQYF
TGTGCCAGCAGCTCGGCAAGACAGAGCTACGAGCAGTACTTC
>few|TRBV30|TRBJ1-5|.
CAWSRSGDQPQHF
TGTGCCTGGAGTAGGTCGGGGGATCAGCCCCAGCATTTT
>few|TRBV7-3|TRBJ2-1|TRBD1
CASSLTDRGGEQFF
TGTGCCAGCAGCTTAACGGACAGGGGAGGAGAGCAGTTCTTC
>.|TRBV30|TRBJ1-2|.
CAWSVQGGQLSYTF
TGTGCCTGGAGTGTACAAGGAGGACAATTGAGCTACACCTTC
>.|TRBV29-1|TRBJ1-1|.
CSVTGYTEAFF
TGCAGCGTAACAGGCTACACTGAAGCTTTCTTT
>.|TRBV9|TRBJ1-6|TRBD1
CASSVEGQPNSPLHF
TGTGCCAGCAGCGTAGAGGGACAGCCTAATTCACCCCTCCACTTT
>.|TRBV2|TRBJ1-1|.
CASSYTNTEAFF
TGTGCCAGCAGTTACACGAACACTGAAGCTTTCTTT
>.|TRBV6-6|TRBJ2-3|TRBD2
CASSNEAGVSDTQYF
TGTGCCAGCAGTAATGAAGCGGGAGTATCAGATACGCAGTATTTT
>.|TRBV5-1|TRBJ1-1|TRBD1
CASSSHRGNTEAFF
TGCGCCAGCAGCTCGCACAGGGGGAACACTGAAGCTTTCTTT
>.|TRBV7-9|TRBJ2-7|TRBD2
CASSIGLAERYEQYF
TGTGCCAGCAGCATCGGACTAGCGGAGCGGTACGAGCAGTACTTC
>.|TRBV23-1|TRBJ2-7|TRBD2
CASSQCVLPREHYEQYF
TGCGCCAGCAGTCAATGTGTATTACCGCGGGAGCACTACGAGCAGTACTTC
>.|TRBV25-1|TRBJ2-1|.
CASSESLENEQFF
TGTGCCAGCAGTGAATCGCTAGAAAATGAGCAGTTCTTC
>.|TRBV9|TRBJ2-5|.
CASSSGAHQETQYF
TGTGCCAGCAGCTCCGGAGCGCACCAAGAGACCCAGTACTTC
>.|TRBV30|TRBJ1-2|TRBD1
CAWKRDSNYGYTF
TGTGCCTGGAAACGGGACAGTAACTATGGCTACACCTTC
>once|TRBV29-1|TRBJ2-5|.
CSVEGRLQETQYF
TGCAGCGTTGAGGGACGGCTCCAAGAGACCCAGTACTTC
>.|TRBV30|TRBJ1-3|.
CAWSRGGNTIYF
TGTGCCTGGAGTCGGGGGGGAAACACCATATATTTT